This is a list of T cell receptor beta chains from one sample in a study of response to subunit inactivated influenza vaccine. TCRdb used MiXCR to reprocess the RT-PCR reads, holding one entry per CDR3 protein. The sample lists around 490,000 distinct CDR3 sequences, around 8% occurring once. Sample: PBMCs from blood, taken around 25 months after vaccination. The source is a man aged 45 to 70 who received an inactivated influenza vaccine. CDR3s include the opening cysteine and the closing phenylalanine or tryptophan. D genes are given only for firm matches. Only some rows state a clone size, as once, few, many or a class for expanded clones.

NA	TRBJ2-6	TRBV12-3/TRBV12-4	NA	TGTGCCAGCAGTTCCTTTCCGGGACCTCCAGGGGCTGGGGCCAACGTCCTGACTTTC	CASSSFPGPPGAGANVLTF
NA	TRBJ2-7	TRBV20-1	many	TGCAGTGCTAAGACCAGGGGACGTGAGCAGTACTTC	CSAKTRGREQYF
NA	TRBJ2-7	TRBV20-1	many	TGCAGTGCTAGAGATTCCGCAGGGGATCCATACGAGCAGTACTTC	CSARDSAGDPYEQYF
NA	TRBJ1-1	TRBV14	few	TGTGCCAGCAGCCAATTAGGTTACAGTCCGGACACTGAAGCTTTCTTT	CASSQLGYSPDTEAFF
NA	TRBJ2-2	TRBV7-3	once	TGTGCCAGCAGCTTGGGTTTTCTTGGCACCGGGGAGCTGTTTTTT	CASSLGFLGTGELFF
TRBD2	TRBJ2-3	TRBV6-2/TRBV6-3	few	TGTGCCAGCAGTGACCCTAGCGGGGGGGCATTGGATACGCAGTATTTT	CASSDPSGGALDTQYF
TRBD1	TRBJ2-2	TRBV19	few	TGTGCCAGTATCGGGACAGGGAACACCGGGGAGCTGTTTTTT	CASIGTGNTGELFF
TRBD1	TRBJ1-2	TRBV7-9	many	TGTGCCAGCAGCCCACAGGGGAATAGTATTGGCTACACCTTC	CASSPQGNSIGYTF
NA	TRBJ2-5	TRBV24-1	few	TGTGCCACCAGTGATGGGGAGACCCAGTACTTC	CATSDGETQYF
TRBD2	TRBJ2-3	TRBV28	NA	TGTGCCAGCAGTTTTGGGGGGGTTGAAGATACGCAGTATTTT	CASSFGGVEDTQYF
NA	TRBJ1-1	TRBV3-1	NA	TGTGCCAGCAGCCAAGTTAAAAGGGACGCTGAAGCTTTCTTT	CASSQVKRDAEAFF
NA	TRBJ1-1	TRBV20-1	many	TGCAGTCCAGGACGTTTGAACACTGAAGCTTTCTTT	CSPGRLNTEAFF
NA	TRBJ2-2	TRBV6-2/TRBV6-3	many	TGTGCCAGCAGTTATTCGGGACTTGGAGCCGGGGAGCTGTTTTTT	CASSYSGLGAGELFF
NA	TRBJ2-2	TRBV5-1	NA	TGCGCCAGCAGCTTGGATGGGGGGCCCGGCGGGGAGCTGTTTTTT	CASSLDGGPGGELFF
TRBD2	TRBJ2-7	TRBV29-1	few	TGCAGCGTTGAGATAGCGGGAGGAGGAGAGCAGTACTTC	CSVEIAGGGEQYF
NA	TRBJ1-1	TRBV11-3	many	TGTGCCAGCAGCAAAACAGGGAACACTGAAGCTTTCTTT	CASSKTGNTEAFF
NA	TRBJ1-2	TRBV7-2	many	TGTGCCAGCAGCAACACAGGGTATGGCTACACCTTC	CASSNTGYGYTF
TRBD1	TRBJ1-4	TRBV7-6	NA	TGTGCCAGCAGCGCCGGGACAGGGGGGAAACTGTTTTTT	CASSAGTGGKLFF
NA	TRBJ2-5	TRBV29-1	few	TGCAGCGTTGAATACCCGGGCGGGCAAGAGACCCAGTACTTC	CSVEYPGGQETQYF
NA	TRBJ2-1	TRBV10-2	few	TGCGCCAGCAGTGAGGACGGTCGTTCGTACAATGAGCAGTTCTTC	CASSEDGRSYNEQFF
TRBD2	TRBJ2-1	TRBV7-8	many	TGTGCCAGCAGCTTAGCCACACTAGCGGGGGGTTGGAATGAGCAGTTCTTC	CASSLATLAGGWNEQFF
TRBD1	TRBJ1-4	TRBV6-2/TRBV6-3	NA	TGTGCCAGCAGCCGCGACAGGGAGCAGGGAAAACTGTTTTTT	CASSRDREQGKLFF
NA	TRBJ2-5	TRBV20-1	few	TGCAGTGCAAACCCGACCGGGAAGACCCCAGAGACCCAGTACTTC	CSANPTGKTPETQYF
NA	TRBJ1-2	TRBV29-1	NA	TGCAGCGTTGTGGGACAATCGCACACCTTC	CSVVGQSHTF
NA	TRBJ2-7	TRBV2	few	TGTGCCAGCAGTGGACCGACGGCCAGCTCCTACGAGCAGTACTTC	CASSGPTASSYEQYF